A selection of T cell receptor beta chains follows, all from one sample in a study of CD8+CD57+ T cells in acquired aplastic anemia. TCRdb called the reads again in MiXCR, with one record for every CDR3 protein. The data hold 200,000 to 300,000 distinct CDR3 sequences, with about 44% observed a single time. The source material was sorted CD4+, CD8+, or CD8+CD57+ T cells (not recorded which) from PBMCs. The source is a human donor with aplastic anemia. CDR3s include the opening cysteine and the closing phenylalanine or tryptophan. The order of the fields is D gene, clone size, J gene, V gene, CDR3 DNA, CDR3 protein. A D gene is named only where the DNA matches it firmly. Clone size is given for some rows only: seen once, a few or many times, or a class if the clone is expanded.

>-|many|TRBJ2-6|TRBV9
TGTGCCAGCAGCGTAGTTGTGGGGAGCTCTGGGGCCAACGTCCTGACTTTC
CASSVVVGSSGANVLTF
>TRBD1|-|TRBJ2-1|TRBV7-2
TGTGCCAGCAGCTTAGGGCCTCGGGACAGGGTATACAATGAGCAGTTCTTC
CASSLGPRDRVYNEQFF
>-|many|TRBJ2-7|TRBV16
TGTGCCAGCAGCCTTGCCTACGAGCAGTACTTC
CASSLAYEQYF
>-|once|TRBJ2-7|TRBV2
TGTGCCAGCAGTGAACAGGGGATGAACGAGCAGTACTTC
CASSEQGMNEQYF
>TRBD1|-|TRBJ2-7|TRBV9
TGTGCCAGCAGCGTAGCGGGACAGGGGGCCAACGAGCAGTACTTC
CASSVAGQGANEQYF
>TRBD2|-|TRBJ2-7|TRBV12-3/TRBV12-4
TGTGCTAGTGGTTTGTCTCGTGGACTAGCGGGGGGCTCTGACTACGAGCAGTACTTC
CASGLSRGLAGGSDYEQYF
>-|-|TRBJ1-4|TRBV2
TGTGCCAGCAGTGTGGGGGGGGCCGATGAAAAACTGTTTTTT
CASSVGGADEKLFF
>-|many|TRBJ2-7|TRBV13
TGTGCCAGCAGTTACCGGGAAACCTACGAGCAGTACTTC
CASSYRETYEQYF
>-|many|TRBJ1-2|TRBV2
TGTGCCAGCAGTGCTACTCAGGGGCCCATTTATGGCTACACCTTC
CASSATQGPIYGYTF
>TRBD1|many|TRBJ1-2|TRBV12-3/TRBV12-4
TGTGCCAGCAGCCTATCCCGGGACAGCTACTATGGCTACACCTTC
CASSLSRDSYYGYTF
>-|-|TRBJ1-1|TRBV19
TGTGCCAGTAGGACACAGGGAGAGGTTGAAGCTTTCTTT
CASRTQGEVEAFF
>-|many|TRBJ1-1|TRBV5-1
TGCGCCAGCAGCTTAGGGGATAGAGAAGCTTTCTTT
CASSLGDREAFF
>-|many|TRBJ2-1|TRBV15
TGTGCCACCAGCAGAGATGGGGTGTGGATGGCATCCTACAATGAGCAGTTCTTC
CATSRDGVWMASYNEQFF
>-|-|TRBJ2-7|TRBV7-6
TGTGCCAGCAGCTTAGCACGGGGAAAGGACGAGCAGTACTTC
CASSLARGKDEQYF
>-|-|TRBJ2-5|TRBV7-3
TGTGCCAGCAGCTTAACGGGCGGATTAAGGGAGACCCAGTACTTC
CASSLTGGLRETQYF
>-|few|TRBJ1-3|TRBV7-8
TGTGCCAGCAAACCGGAGGTCTCTGGAAACACCATATATTTT
CASKPEVSGNTIYF
>-|-|TRBJ2-7|TRBV7-9
TGTGCCAGCAGCTTGGCTGCCAGCACCTACGAGCAGTACTTC
CASSLAASTYEQYF
>-|-|TRBJ1-6|TRBV3-1
TGTGCCAGCAGCCAAAGGACCGGTGGGAATTCACCCCTCCACTTT
CASSQRTGGNSPLHF
>TRBD1|few|TRBJ1-4|TRBV12-5
TGTGCTAGTGGTTTGGGAGGACAGGGGGCTGTTGACTGGCGTGAAAAACTGTTTTTT
CASGLGGQGAVDWREKLFF